The 20 T cell receptor beta chains in this list originate from one sample, sequenced in a study of T cell clonality in common variable immunodeficiency. No antigen has been assigned to these receptors. General study findings and limits: Common variable immunodeficiency TCR beta sequences reportedly had fewer deletions and N-nucleotide insertions.

Assay used: immunoSEQ multiplex PCR; TCRdb lists only in-frame clones, some missing. The sample was found to contain 15,000 to 20,000 clones, and every one recurs. The source material was peripheral blood mononuclear cells. The origin of the receptors is a human donor with common variable immunodeficiency.

About this clone: The read ends 3 residues shy of where the CDR3 ends; the end is completed using the germline J gene. V gene TRBV5-1 combines with J gene TRBJ1-5; perhaps TRBD1 as D (5 bases). The germline V and J ends were trimmed by 4 bases and 5 bases, with 13 bases remaining between them. The CDR3 consists of 14 residues. CDR1 is SGHRS, CDR2 YFSETQ, per germline. The CDR3 DNA, read in part, is TGCGCCAGCAGCCCAGAGGGGTCGCATCAGCCC. Encoded protein: CASSPEGSHQP. The entire CDR3 protein reads CASSPEGSHQPQHF.

This clone was recorded many times. The read ends 3 residues early relative to the CDR3; the germline J gene fills the gap. The rearrangement links TRBV7-9 to TRBJ2-2; D possibly corresponds to TRBD2 (6 bases). V lost 2 bases, J lost 7 bases, and 11 bases lay in between. The germline V gene encodes CDR1 SEHNR and CDR2 FQNEAQ (reference sequence). The CDR3 extends over 14 amino acids. CDR3 sequence reads: CASSLYVGGGELFF. The covered CDR3 bases are TGTGCCAGCAGCTTATATGTCGGGGGCGGGGAG.

Concerning this clone itself: The read comes to an end 3 residues before the CDR3 does, leaving the germline J gene to fill in the end. The genes are TRBV7-2 and TRBJ2-2; D gene uncertain. V was clipped by 4 bases and J by 2 bases, with 11 bases between them. CDR3 length equals 15 residues. Germline loops: CDR1 SGHTA, CDR2 FQGNSA. CDR3: CASSSPSLNTGELFF. The covered CDR3 bases are TGTGCCAGCAGCTCCCCTTCTCTCAACACCGGGGAG.

There are many counts of this clone. The CDR3 extends 3 residues past the end of the read, so its final part is completed from the germline J gene. The chain recombines TRBV2 with TRBJ2-2; tentative D call: TRBD2 (6 bases). Germline V CDR1 and CDR2: SNHLY, FYNNEI. The germline V and J ends were trimmed by 8 bases and 6 bases, with 13 bases remaining between them. There are 13 residues in the CDR3. CDR3 protein: CASPMGGAGELFF. The CDR3 bases that were read are TGTGCCAGCCCCATGGGGGGAGCCGGGGAG. The full variable domain, with the rest looked up from reference TRBV2 and TRBJ2-2, is EPEVTQTPSHQVTQMGQEVILRCVPISNHLYFYWYRQILGQKVEFLVSFYNNEISEKSEIFDDQFSVERPDGSNFTLKIRSTKLEDSAMYFCASPMGGAGELFFGEGSRLTVL.

This clone was observed at least ten times. The CDR3 is cut off 3 residues early in the read; its end comes from the germline J gene. The V call is TRBV2, the J call TRBJ2-7, with D possibly being TRBD1 (6 bases). The CDR3 has 14 amino acids. Germline V gene lookup returns CDR1 SNHLY and CDR2 FYNNEI. Trimming removed 6 bases at V and 3 bases at J, with 15 bases between. CDR3 protein: CASSLQGPNYEQYF. The CDR3 bases that were read are TGTGCCAGCAGCCTACAGGGTCCCAACTACGAG.

By proportion, this clone is medium-sized. The read ends 3 residues before the CDR3 terminus; that terminus is restored from the germline J gene. The chain uses TRBV29-1 and TRBJ2-1, with 9 nucleotides matching TRBD1. CDR1 and CDR2 from the germline V gene are SQVTM and ANQGSEA. V was pared by 4 bases and J by 9 bases, with 13 bases of the junction left unmatched. This CDR3 has 15 residues. Incomplete CDR3 DNA: TGCAGCGTTGTGGGTGGGGGGACAGGGTCTCGTGAG. Translating gives CSVVGGGTGSRE. The whole CDR3 sequence reads CSVVGGGTGSREQFF.

This clone was picked up many times. The read ends 3 residues before the CDR3 terminus; that terminus is restored from the germline J gene. The chain has TRBV2 and TRBJ2-3; 7 nucleotides align to TRBD1. The CDR3 covers 14 residues. Germline-derived CDR1 and CDR2 are SNHLY and FYNNEI. V lost 0 bases and J lost 6; bases outside the gene matches: 3. CDR3 in amino acids: CASSEAGRGDTQYF. Partial CDR3 DNA: TGTGCCAGCAGTGAAGCCGGCAGGGGGGATACG.

At least ten counts were recorded for this clone. The read ends 3 residues early relative to the CDR3; the germline J gene fills the gap. The chain carries TRBV19 and TRBJ2-7; D not certain. The germline V gene has CDR1 LNHDA and CDR2 SQIVND (reference sequence). The CDR3 contains 14 residues. V was cut by 5 bases and J by 4 bases, with 15 bases left in between. CDR3 DNA (partial): TGTGCCAGTAGTTCATCAGCGCTGGTTTACGAG. It specifies CASSSSALVYE. The whole CDR3 protein is CASSSSALVYEQYF.

This clone was seen repeatedly, ten times or more. The read finishes 3 residues shy of the CDR3 end, and the germline J gene is used to complete it. The V call is TRBV19, the J call TRBJ2-7; weak D call: TRBD1 (6 bases). With 6 bases removed from V and 5 bases from J, the gap between germline ends came to 20 bases. The CDR3 contains 15 residues. In germline, CDR1 is LNHDA, CDR2 SQIVND (reference sequence). The CDR3 loop is CASSPQGAAYDEQYF. CDR3 DNA, as far as it was read: TGTGCCAGTAGCCCACAGGGAGCTGCCTACGACGAG.

This clone was counted many times. Coverage ceases 3 residues before the CDR3 finishes, and the germline J gene fills in the end. This chain uses TRBV20-1 with TRBJ2-5; 8 bases agree with TRBD2. CDR3 length: 15 residues. V shed 2 bases and J 4 bases; nucleotides not matched to a gene: 9. Germline lookup yields CDR1 DFQATT and CDR2 SNEGSKA (reference sequence). The covered CDR3 bases are TGCAGTGCTAGAATCCCAGCGGGAGATTTAGAGACC. Protein product: CSARIPAGDLET. The complete CDR3 protein is CSARIPAGDLETQYF.

In its sample, this clone was seen many times. The read comes to an end 3 residues before the CDR3 does, leaving the germline J gene to fill in the end. The rearrangement links TRBV20-1 to TRBJ2-3; D not resolved. V gave up 3 bases and J gave up 6 bases, with 7 bases separating them. CDR1 is DFQATT, CDR2 SNEGSKA, per germline (reference sequence). This CDR3 spans 11 amino acids. The CDR3 reads CSASIADTQYF. Incomplete CDR3 DNA: TGCAGTGCTAGTATTGCGGATACG.

This clone was detected many times. The CDR3 reads CASSFMAGGPYTGELFF. The sequenced part of the CDR3 DNA is TGCGCCAGCAGCTTTATGGCGGGAGGGCCCTACACCGGGGAG. This chain connects TRBV5-1 to TRBJ2-2, with TRBD2 matching 9 bases. The read ends 3 residues shy of where the CDR3 ends; the end is completed using the germline J gene. CDR1 is SGHRS and CDR2 is YFSETQ in the germline V gene. This CDR3 has 17 amino acids. The V segment lost 2 bases and the J segment 3 bases; nucleotides outside the gene matches: 8.

As concerns this clone: Sequencing ends 3 residues short of the CDR3 end; the germline J gene provides the rest. V usage is TRBV19 and J usage is TRBJ2-7; 7 bases match TRBD1. Trimming cost V 7 bases and J 1 base; bases outside gene matches: 10. The germline V gene has CDR1 LNHDA and CDR2 SQIVND (reference sequence). The CDR3 has 15 amino acids. The part of the CDR3 DNA that was read is TGTGCCAGTAAGGGTCTAGGGGGACAGTCCTACGAG. Its protein is CASKGLGGQSYE. The entire CDR3 reads CASKGLGGQSYEQYF. Full variable domain (outside the CDR3, taken from reference TRBV19 and TRBJ2-7): DGGITQSPKYLFRKEGQNVTLSCEQNLNHDAMYWYRQDPGQGLRLIYYSQIVNDFQKGDIAEGYSVSREKKESFPLTVTSAQKNPTAFYLCASKGLGGQSYEQYFGPGTRLTVT.

Worth noting for this clone: Read coverage stops 3 residues before the CDR3 terminus; the germline J gene supplies the remainder. The chain is built from TRBV7-9 and TRBJ2-7; TRBD2 aligns across 8 bases. Germline V gene data show CDR1 as SEHNR and CDR2 as FQNEAQ (reference sequence). V gave up 5 bases and J gave up 0 bases; unmatched junction bases: 3. This CDR3 is 14 amino acids long. This chain's CDR3 is CASSPSGSSYEQYF. The DNA read from the CDR3 is TGTGCCAGCAGCCCGAGCGGGAGCTCCTACGAG.

This clone was picked up many times. The read comes to an end 3 residues before the CDR3 does, leaving the germline J gene to fill in the end. This chain connects TRBV19 to TRBJ2-7, with 7 bases identical to TRBD2. This CDR3 is 15 amino acids long. V lost 2 bases, J lost 0 bases, and 4 bases stayed unmatched. Germline CDR1 LNHDA, CDR2 SQIVND (reference sequence). The part of the CDR3 DNA that was read is TGTGCCAGTAGTATATTAGGCGGGAGCTCCTACGAG. Its protein is CASSILGGSSYE. The complete CDR3 reads CASSILGGSSYEQYF.

This clone was seen at least ten times. With the read ending 3 residues before the CDR3 end, the germline J gene is used to fill in that end. The chain carries TRBV29-1 and TRBJ2-1; 7 nucleotides agree with TRBD1. The ends lost 8 bases at V and 1 base at J; junction bases unmatched: 14. Germline V gene sequence: CDR1 SQVTM, CDR2 ANQGSEA. The CDR3 contains 16 residues. The CDR3 loop is CSTTGYTLYSYNEQFF. The DNA read from the CDR3 is TGCAGCACGACAGGGTACACCCTCTATTCCTACAATGAG.

There are many counts of this clone. Read sequence stops 3 residues before the CDR3 end, and the germline J gene provides the missing end. The J gene is TRBJ1-1, the V gene TRBV11-2; the match to TRBD1 covers 9 bases. This CDR3 has 12 residues. Germline V CDR1 and CDR2: SGHAT, FQNNGV. V trimming: 3 bases; J trimming: 7 bases; junction bases outside the gene matches: 0. CDR3 amino acids: CASSLDRGEAFF. The CDR3 DNA, read in part, is TGTGCCAGCAGCTTGGACAGGGGTGAA.

Details on this clone: Sequencing ends 3 residues short of the CDR3 end; the germline J gene provides the rest. The rearrangement uses TRBV6-1 and TRBJ1-5; the D gene is possibly TRBD1 (5 bases). Germline-derived CDR1 and CDR2 are MNHNS and SASEGT. Trimming stripped 2 bases from V and 0 bases from J, with 14 bases between. The CDR3 has 17 amino acids. This chain's CDR3 is CASSETEGLYSNQPQHF. Partial CDR3 DNA: TGTGCCAGCAGTGAAACAGAGGGGCTATATAGCAATCAGCCC.

This clone is classed as medium-sized. The sequence runs out 3 residues before the end of the CDR3; the remainder is reconstructed from the germline J gene. V is TRBV30 and J is TRBJ1-1; TRBD1 matches at 7 bases. With V trimmed by 2 bases and J by 4 bases, 7 bases remained unmatched. Germline lookup yields CDR1 GTSNPN and CDR2 SVGIG (reference sequence). This CDR3 region has 14 residues. The covered CDR3 bases are TGTGCCTGGAGTCGACAGGGAGGTGGCACTGAA. Translated, it gives CAWSRQGGGTE. The CDR3, in full, reads CAWSRQGGGTEAFF.

This clone showed up just a few times. The missing CDR3 end, 3 residues past where the read stops, is filled in from the germline J gene. The rearrangement links TRBV7-2 to TRBJ2-3, with D maybe TRBD1 (7 bases). V was trimmed by 5 bases and J by 6 bases, leaving 18 bases between them. In germline, CDR1 is SGHTA, CDR2 FQGNSA. The CDR3 has 15 residues. This chain's CDR3 is CASSPMGGRGDTQYF. CDR3 DNA (partial): TGTGCCAGCAGCCCTATGGGGGGCAGGGGGGATACG.